Listed here are 31 T cell receptor beta chains from one sample, sequenced in a study of technical replicates of blood from several donors. The repertoire was sequenced with immunoSEQ multiplex PCR; TCRdb's copy has only in-frame clones and lacks some. Of roughly 71,000 clones in the sample, roughly 92% were seen once. Sequenced material: T cells isolated from PBMCs. The receptor source for this set is a human donor in good health.

The V call is TRBV19, the J call TRBJ1-5; 7 bases agree with TRBD1. Germline CDR1 reads LNHDA; CDR2 reads SQIVND (reference sequence). The CDR3 is made up of 15 amino acids. V dropped 6 bases and J dropped 2; count of bases not matched to a gene: 7. DNA of the CDR3: TGTGCCAGTAGAAAAGACAGGGTCGGCAATCAGCCCCAGCATTTT. It is translated as CASRKDRVGNQPQHF.

This chain joins TRBV7-9 and TRBJ1-2; D is undetermined. This CDR3 has 12 residues. Trimming pared 5 bases from V and 6 bases from J, leaving 10 bases between. Germline CDR1 is SEHNR and CDR2 is FQNEAQ (reference sequence). Here the CDR3 reads CASSPSGNGYTF. The CDR3 nucleotides are TGTGCCAGCAGCCCAAGCGGGAATGGCTACACCTTC. Full variable domain (missing parts from reference TRBV7-9 and TRBJ1-2): DTGVSQNPRHKITKRGQNVTFRCDPISEHNRLYWYRQTLGQGPEFLTYFQNEAQLEKSRLLSDRFSAERPKGSFSTLEIQRTEQGDSAMYLCASSPSGNGYTFGSGTRLTVV.

The chain links TRBV27 to TRBJ1-4; tentative D call: TRBD1 (5 bases). This CDR3 contains 13 residues. Germline V CDR1 and CDR2: MNHEY, SMNVEV (reference sequence). Deletions cut 6 bases from V and 8 bases from J, with 13 bases between. CDR3 amino acids: CASRRQGGEKLFF. CDR3 DNA: TGTGCCAGCAGACGTCAGGGTGGGGAAAAACTGTTTTTT.

V is TRBV5-6 and J is TRBJ1-1, with a weak D call TRBD1 (5 bases). The V and J ends lost 0 bases and 4 bases respectively, with 13 bases between them. Germline lookup yields CDR1 SGHDT and CDR2 YYEEEE. This CDR3 spans 15 amino acids. CDR3 nucleotides: TGTGCCAGCAGCTTGGGGCAGGGATGGAGCACTGAAGCTTTCTTT. It translates to CASSLGQGWSTEAFF.

The chain joins TRBV19 to TRBJ1-3; D perhaps matches TRBD1 (6 bases). Per the germline V gene, CDR1 is LNHDA and CDR2 is SQIVND (reference sequence). The CDR3 has 15 amino acids. V dropped 6 bases and J dropped 2 bases, with 14 bases sitting between them. CDR3 sequence: CASSEQGNPGNTIYF. CDR3 DNA sequence: TGTGCCAGTAGCGAACAGGGAAATCCTGGAAACACCATATATTTT.

The CDR3 sequence is CASSLERSSGNTIYF. In nucleotides, the CDR3 is TGTGCCAGCAGCTTGGAGAGGAGCTCTGGAAACACCATATATTTT. The V call is TRBV5-4, the J call TRBJ1-3; D is unresolved. This CDR3 has 15 residues. Trimming left V 0 bases short and J 0 bases short, with 7 bases between. CDR1 SGHNT and CDR2 YYREEE come from the germline V gene (reference sequence). Supplemented by reference TRBV5-4 and TRBJ1-3, the full variable domain reads ETGVTQSPTHLIKTRGQQVTLRCSSQSGHNTVSWYQQALGQGPQFIFQYYREEENGRGNFPPRFSGLQFPNYSSELNVNALELDDSALYLCASSLERSSGNTIYFGEGSWLTVV.

A single count supports this clone. The chain employs TRBV14 and TRBJ1-2; 7 bases align to TRBD1. The CDR3 extends over 13 amino acids. Germline V gives CDR1 SGHDN, CDR2 FVKESK. V lost 2 bases, J lost 12 bases, and 9 bases stayed unmatched. In DNA form, the CDR3 reads TGTGCCAGCAGCCAAATCACAACAGGGGAAAACACCTTC. It yields the protein CASSQITTGENTF.

This clone was observed once. The genes are TRBV10-3 and TRBJ1-2; TRBD1 aligns across 10 bases. The length of the CDR3 is 13 residues. V shed 6 bases and J 8 bases; nucleotides not matched to a gene: 6. Germline CDR1 and CDR2: ENHRY and SYGVKD. CDR3 sequence reads: CAIRGQGVEGYTF. The DNA for the CDR3 is TGTGCCATCAGAGGACAGGGGGTTGAGGGCTACACCTTC.

The chain joins TRBV4-1 to TRBJ1-5, with D possibly TRBD1 on 5 matching bases. The CDR3 is made up of 15 amino acids. CDR1 is MGHRA and CDR2 is YSYEKL in the germline V gene. V gave up 4 bases and J gave up 4 bases, with 14 bases separating them. DNA of the CDR3: TGCGCCAGCAGCCCGCAGGACACCCTTAATCAGCCCCAGCATTTT. Residues: CASSPQDTLNQPQHF.

This clone has only a few counts. The V call is TRBV5-6, the J call TRBJ1-1; possibly TRBD1 for D (5 bases). The V and J ends lost 0 bases and 11 bases respectively, with 14 bases between them. This CDR3 is built from 13 residues. Germline V gene lookup returns CDR1 SGHDT and CDR2 YYEEEE. This chain's CDR3 is CASSLEAGSGAFF. The CDR3 DNA reads as TGTGCCAGCAGCTTGGAGGCGGGGTCAGGGGCTTTCTTT.

This chain connects TRBV11-2 to TRBJ2-7; a weak D match, TRBD2 (5 bases). The V end lost 5 bases, the J end lost 4 bases, and 18 bases lay between the germline ends. The germline gives CDR1 SGHAT, CDR2 FQNNGV. The CDR3 loop spans 15 amino acids. CDR3 residues: CASSRRGAHNYEQYF. CDR3 nucleotides: TGTGCCAGCAGCCGCCGGGGAGCACACAATTACGAGCAGTACTTC.

The V gene is TRBV18, the J gene TRBJ1-2; D is possibly TRBD1 (6 bases). There are 15 residues in the CDR3. Trimming left V 3 bases short and J 2 bases short, with 13 bases between. Germline CDR1 KGHSH, CDR2 LQKENI. CDR3 in amino acids: CASSPAPGTNYGYTF. The CDR3 DNA follows: TGTGCCAGCTCACCTGCACCCGGGACAAACTATGGCTACACCTTC.

The J gene is TRBJ2-2, the V gene TRBV5-8; D uncertain. The CDR3 extends over 14 amino acids. Trimming shortened V by 4 bases and J by 1 base, and 8 bases separated the two germline ends. The germline gives CDR1 SGHTS, CDR2 YDEGEE. This chain's CDR3 is CASSLTVNTGELFF. CDR3 coding DNA: TGTGCCAGCAGCCTAACAGTGAACACCGGGGAGCTGTTTTTT.

The J gene is TRBJ2-7, the V gene TRBV30, with 9 nucleotides matching TRBD2. Losses at the gene ends were 5 bases for V and 6 bases for J; bases not matched to a gene: 14. This CDR3 contains 15 residues. Germline CDR1 reads GTSNPN; CDR2 reads SVGIG (reference sequence). Here the CDR3 DNA reads TGTGCCTGGGACTCAGGGTACGCTAGCGGGACCGAGCAGTACTTC. It specifies CAWDSGYASGTEQYF.

This chain links TRBV9 with TRBJ2-6, with 7 bases identical to TRBD2. Trimming took 0 bases from V and 1 from J; bases not matched to a gene: 1. This CDR3 spans 16 amino acids. Germline V CDR1 and CDR2: SGDLS, YYNGEE. The CDR3 DNA reads as TGTGCCAGCAGCGTAGGGGGGGGATCTGGGGCCAACGTCCTGACTTTC. It yields the protein CASSVGGGSGANVLTF.

The chain has TRBV7-3 and TRBJ1-5; 7 bases map to TRBD1. J gave up 7 bases and V 5 bases, and 5 bases lay outside the gene matches. Germline V CDR1 and CDR2: SGHTA, FQGTGA. The CDR3 runs 13 residues. The CDR3 bases are TGTGCCAGCAGCCCAGACAGGGCACAGCCCCAGCATTTT. As protein: CASSPDRAQPQHF.

This clone has a single count. J is TRBJ2-7 and V is TRBV6-5, with 8 bases fitting TRBD1. V gave up 10 bases and J gave up 4 bases; unmatched junction bases: 12. The CDR3 extends over 14 amino acids. The germline CDR1 and CDR2 sequences are MNHEY and SVGAGI. The DNA for the CDR3 is TGTGCCAATCCCCCCGGGACAGGTTTATACGAGCAGTACTTC. Amino acids: CANPPGTGLYEQYF.

This chain links TRBV5-4 with TRBJ2-2; a possible D gene is TRBD2 (6 bases). CDR1 and CDR2 from the germline V gene are SGHNT and YYREEE (reference sequence). V shed 1 base and J shed 6 bases, with 10 bases lying between them. The CDR3 runs 14 residues. In nucleotides, the CDR3 is TGTGCCAGCAGCTTGCGGGAGTTGTCCGGGGAGCTGTTTTTT. It specifies CASSLRELSGELFF. Full variable domain (rest looked up from reference TRBV5-4 and TRBJ2-2): ETGVTQSPTHLIKTRGQQVTLRCSSQSGHNTVSWYQQALGQGPQFIFQYYREEENGRGNFPPRFSGLQFPNYSSELNVNALELDDSALYLCASSLRELSGELFFGEGSRLTVL.

The chain recombines TRBV11-2 with TRBJ1-2, with a tentative D call TRBD1 (5 bases). Germline values: CDR1 SGHAT, CDR2 FQNNGV. The CDR3 is 17 amino acids. The germline V and J ends were trimmed by 0 bases and 1 base, with 15 bases remaining between them. As DNA, the CDR3 is TGTGCCAGCAGCTTAGAGGTCTCCTACAGGTATAACTATGGCTACACCTTC. This encodes CASSLEVSYRYNYGYTF.

The V and J genes are TRBV5-6 and TRBJ2-7; 9 positions match TRBD1. Germline loops: CDR1 SGHDT, CDR2 YYEEEE. The CDR3 contains 13 residues. The trim removed 1 base at V and 6 bases at J, leaving 2 bases unmatched. The CDR3 DNA follows: TGTGCCAGCAGCTTGTGGGACAGGGTCGAGCAGTACTTC. Translating gives CASSLWDRVEQYF.

The chain links TRBV6-5 to TRBJ1-2, with D possibly TRBD1 on 6 matching bases. The CDR3 has 15 amino acids. Germline CDR1 and CDR2: MNHEY and SVGAGI. Trimming removed 0 bases at V and 6 bases at J, with 14 bases between. The CDR3 region is CASSYSPGVVHGYTF. CDR3 coding DNA: TGTGCCAGCAGTTACTCTCCAGGGGTTGTCCATGGCTACACCTTC.

The chain uses TRBV6-5 and TRBJ2-7, with 11 bases aligning to TRBD2. Germline V CDR1 and CDR2: MNHEY, SVGAGI. The J segment lost 6 bases and the V segment lost 6 bases, leaving 7 bases of the junction unmatched. This CDR3 spans 14 amino acids. The CDR3 here is CASSQELAGVEQYF. The CDR3, as DNA: TGTGCCAGCAGCCAGGAACTAGCGGGAGTCGAGCAGTACTTC.

The CDR3 DNA reads TGTGCCACCAGCAGAGGTAGACAGGGGACCTACCAGTACTTC. Its translation: CATSRGRQGTYQYF. The V gene is TRBV15, the J gene TRBJ2-7; 8 bases are shared with TRBD1. Germline-derived CDR1 and CDR2 are LNHNV and YYDKDF (reference sequence). The CDR3 extends over 14 amino acids. V shed 1 base and J 10 bases; nucleotides not matched to a gene: 9.

The V and J genes are TRBV4-3 and TRBJ1-4; D not certain. V shed 1 base and J shed 8 bases, with 14 bases lying between them. In germline, CDR1 is LGHNA, CDR2 YSLEER. This CDR3 spans 15 amino acids. This CDR3 is CASSQGPGRREKLFF. The CDR3 nucleotides are TGCGCCAGCAGCCAAGGCCCGGGGAGGAGGGAAAAACTGTTTTTT.

V gene TRBV11-2 combines with J gene TRBJ2-7, with 9 bases that match TRBD2. Trimming at V came to 1 base and at J to 4 bases, leaving 11 bases not matched to a gene. The germline V gene has CDR1 SGHAT and CDR2 FQNNGV. The CDR3 totals 17 residues. The CDR3, as DNA: TGTGCCAGCAGCTTAGCGCGGGTGGCGGGAGGGCCTTACGAGCAGTACTTC. It codes for CASSLARVAGGPYEQYF.

J is TRBJ2-1 and V is TRBV4-1, with a tentative D call TRBD1 (6 bases). Germline CDR1 and CDR2: MGHRA and YSYEKL. This CDR3 contains 15 residues. Deletions cut 6 bases from V and 5 bases from J, with 17 bases between. The CDR3 is CASRRDTSPHNEQFF. For the CDR3, the DNA is TGCGCCAGCAGACGGGACACCAGCCCCCACAATGAGCAGTTCTTC.

The J gene is TRBJ2-7, the V gene TRBV6-6; D ambiguous. The CDR3 spans 13 residues. The ends were cut back, 2 bases at V and 5 bases at J, with 10 bases in the middle. Germline values: CDR1 MNHNY, CDR2 SVGAGI (reference sequence). The DNA of the CDR3 is TGTGCCAGCAGTTACCTGGGTCAGGACGAGCAGTACTTC. As protein: CASSYLGQDEQYF.

This chain joins TRBV5-1 and TRBJ2-5; 7 bases align to TRBD1. This CDR3 is built from 15 residues. With V trimmed by 0 bases and J by 1 base, 3 bases remained unmatched. Germline V CDR1 and CDR2: SGHRS, YFSETQ. The CDR3 DNA follows: TGCGCCAGCAGCTTGGAGGGGGCGACCCAAGAGACCCAGTACTTC. This codes for CASSLEGATQETQYF.

V usage is TRBV6-5 and J usage is TRBJ1-1, with 7 bases fitting TRBD1. CDR1 and CDR2 from the germline V gene are MNHEY and SVGAGI. V shed 6 bases and J 2 bases; nucleotides not matched to a gene: 6. The CDR3 is 14 amino acids. CDR3 DNA: TGTGCCAGCAGCATAGACAGGGATAACACTGAAGCTTTCTTT. As protein: CASSIDRDNTEAFF.

This clone was detected once. V usage is TRBV27 and J usage is TRBJ1-1, with 10 bases lining up with TRBD1. The germline CDR1 and CDR2 sequences are MNHEY and SMNVEV (reference sequence). This CDR3 is 16 amino acids long. V lost 5 bases, J lost 0 bases, and 6 bases stayed unmatched. CDR3 nucleotide sequence: TGTGCCAGCAGTATTGACAGGGGGCTCTTGAACACTGAAGCTTTCTTT. Translating gives CASSIDRGLLNTEAFF.

This clone occurred once. The rearrangement uses TRBV29-1 and TRBJ1-2, with 7 bases identical to TRBD1. J lost 4 bases, V lost 7 bases, and 3 bases had no gene match. This CDR3 contains 11 residues. Germline CDR1 and CDR2: SQVTM and ANQGSEA. For the CDR3, the DNA is TGCAGCGCCTGGACAGGCTATGGCTACACCTTC. Translated, it gives CSAWTGYGYTF.